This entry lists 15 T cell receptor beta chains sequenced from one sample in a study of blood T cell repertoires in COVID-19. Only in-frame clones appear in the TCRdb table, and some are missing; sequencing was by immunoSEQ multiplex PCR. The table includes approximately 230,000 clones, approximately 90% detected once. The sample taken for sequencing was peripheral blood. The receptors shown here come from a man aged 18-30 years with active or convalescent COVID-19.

For the CDR3, the DNA is TGTGCCAGCAGCTTGGGAGGGGAGCAGTACTTC. Protein sequence: CASSLGGEQYF. The chain couples TRBV5-6 to TRBJ2-7; perhaps TRBD2 as D (5 bases). The CDR3 runs 11 residues. V lost 0 bases, J lost 7 bases, and 5 bases lay in between. Per germline, CDR1 SGHDT and CDR2 YYEEEE.

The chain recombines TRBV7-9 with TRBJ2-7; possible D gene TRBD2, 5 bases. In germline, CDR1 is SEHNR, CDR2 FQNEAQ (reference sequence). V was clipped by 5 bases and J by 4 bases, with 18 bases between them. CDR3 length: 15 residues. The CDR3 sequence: CASSPAGVLDYEQYF. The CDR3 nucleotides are TGTGCCAGCAGCCCCGCCGGGGTTTTGGATTACGAGCAGTACTTC.

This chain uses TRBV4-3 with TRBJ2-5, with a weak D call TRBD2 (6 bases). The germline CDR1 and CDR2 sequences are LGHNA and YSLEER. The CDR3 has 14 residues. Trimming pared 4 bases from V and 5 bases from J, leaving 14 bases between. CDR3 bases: TGCGCCAGCAGCCCTGGTTTGAGCGGGGAGACCCAGTACTTC. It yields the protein CASSPGLSGETQYF.

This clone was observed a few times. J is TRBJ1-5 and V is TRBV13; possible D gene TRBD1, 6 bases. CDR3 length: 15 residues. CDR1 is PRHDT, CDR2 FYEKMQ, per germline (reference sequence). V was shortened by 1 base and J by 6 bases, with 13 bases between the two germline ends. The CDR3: CASSLAGGRVQPQHF. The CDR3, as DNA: TGTGCCAGCAGCTTAGCGGGGGGGCGCGTTCAGCCCCAGCATTTT.

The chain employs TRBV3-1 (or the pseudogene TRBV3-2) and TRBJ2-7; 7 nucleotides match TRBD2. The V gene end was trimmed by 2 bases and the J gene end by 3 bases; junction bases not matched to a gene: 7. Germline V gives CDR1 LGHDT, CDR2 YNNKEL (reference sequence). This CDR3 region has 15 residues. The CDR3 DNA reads TGTGCCAGCAGCCAATGGTCTAGCGGAGACTACGAGCAGTACTTC. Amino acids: CASSQWSSGDYEQYF.

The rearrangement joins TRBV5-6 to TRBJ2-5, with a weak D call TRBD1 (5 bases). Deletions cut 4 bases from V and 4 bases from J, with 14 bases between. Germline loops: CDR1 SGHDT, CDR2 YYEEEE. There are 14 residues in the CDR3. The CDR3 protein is CASSDGWGRETQYF. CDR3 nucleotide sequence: TGTGCCAGCAGCGACGGCTGGGGCAGAGAGACCCAGTACTTC.

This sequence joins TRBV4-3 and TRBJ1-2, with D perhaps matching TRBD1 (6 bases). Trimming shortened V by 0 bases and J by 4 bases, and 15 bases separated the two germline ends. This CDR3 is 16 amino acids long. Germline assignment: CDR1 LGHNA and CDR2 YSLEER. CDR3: CASSQDEGRTAYGYTF. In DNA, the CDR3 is TGCGCCAGCAGCCAAGATGAAGGACGGACAGCCTATGGCTACACCTTC.

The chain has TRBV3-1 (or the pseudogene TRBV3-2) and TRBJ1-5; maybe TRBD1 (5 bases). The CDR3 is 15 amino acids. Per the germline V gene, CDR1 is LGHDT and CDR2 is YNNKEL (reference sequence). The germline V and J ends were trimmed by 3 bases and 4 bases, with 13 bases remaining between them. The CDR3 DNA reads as TGTGCCAGCAGCCAGGCCGACAGCAAAAATCAGCCCCAGCATTTT. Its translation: CASSQADSKNQPQHF.

The CDR3 nucleotides read TGTGCCAGTAGTAACTTTGGACAGGGCAAGGCTACAAGCAATCAGCCCCAGCATTTT. Its translation is CASSNFGQGKATSNQPQHF. The V gene is TRBV19, the J gene TRBJ1-5; TRBD1 aligns across 8 bases. Germline CDR1 and CDR2: LNHDA and SQIVND (reference sequence). This CDR3 comprises 19 residues. Unmatched junction bases numbered 15, after V lost 4 bases and J lost 1 base. The complete variable domain, with remaining parts taken from reference TRBV19 and TRBJ1-5, reads DGGITQSPKYLFRKEGQNVTLSCEQNLNHDAMYWYRQDPGQGLRLIYYSQIVNDFQKGDIAEGYSVSREKKESFPLTVTSAQKNPTAFYLCASSNFGQGKATSNQPQHFGDGTRLSIL.

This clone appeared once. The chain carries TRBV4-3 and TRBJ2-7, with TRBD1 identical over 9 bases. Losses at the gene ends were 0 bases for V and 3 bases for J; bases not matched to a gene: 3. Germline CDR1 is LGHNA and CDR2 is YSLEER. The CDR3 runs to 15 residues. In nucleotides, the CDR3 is TGCGCCAGCAGCCAAGAAGGACAGGGGCTCTACGAGCAGTACTTC. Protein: CASSQEGQGLYEQYF.

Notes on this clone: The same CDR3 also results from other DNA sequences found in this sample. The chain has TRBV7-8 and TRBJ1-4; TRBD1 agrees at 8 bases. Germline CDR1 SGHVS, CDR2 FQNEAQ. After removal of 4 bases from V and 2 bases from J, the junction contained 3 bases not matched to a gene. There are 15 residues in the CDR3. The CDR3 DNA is TGTGCCAGCAGCTCGCAGGGGGCGACTAATGAAAAACTGTTTTTT. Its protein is CASSSQGATNEKLFF.

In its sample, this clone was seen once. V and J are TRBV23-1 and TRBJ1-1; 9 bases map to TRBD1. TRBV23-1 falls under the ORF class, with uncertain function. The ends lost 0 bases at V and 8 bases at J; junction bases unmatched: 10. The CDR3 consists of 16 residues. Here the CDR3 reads CASSQSTRKTGGEAFF. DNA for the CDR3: TGCGCCAGCAGTCAATCGACGAGAAAAACAGGGGGCGAAGCTTTCTTT.

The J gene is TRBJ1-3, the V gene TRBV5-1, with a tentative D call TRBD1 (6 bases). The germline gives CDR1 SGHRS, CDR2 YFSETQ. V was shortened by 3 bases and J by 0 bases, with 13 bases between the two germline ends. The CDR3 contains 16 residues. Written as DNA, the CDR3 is TGCGCCAGCAGCTGGACAGCGGAGAGCTCTGGAAACACCATATATTTT. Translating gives CASSWTAESSGNTIYF.

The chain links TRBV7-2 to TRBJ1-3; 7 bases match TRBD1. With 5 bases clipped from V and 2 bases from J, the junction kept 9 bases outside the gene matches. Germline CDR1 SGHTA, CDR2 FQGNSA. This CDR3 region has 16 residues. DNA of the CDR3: TGTGCCAGCAGCCCGGGACAGATCTGGGCTGGAAACACCATATATTTT. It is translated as CASSPGQIWAGNTIYF.

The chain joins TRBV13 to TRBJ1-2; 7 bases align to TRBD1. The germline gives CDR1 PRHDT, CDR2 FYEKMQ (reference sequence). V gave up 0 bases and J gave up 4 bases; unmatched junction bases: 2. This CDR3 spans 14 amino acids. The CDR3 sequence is CASSLGRDSYGYTF. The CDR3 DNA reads TGTGCCAGCAGCTTAGGTCGGGACAGCTATGGCTACACCTTC.